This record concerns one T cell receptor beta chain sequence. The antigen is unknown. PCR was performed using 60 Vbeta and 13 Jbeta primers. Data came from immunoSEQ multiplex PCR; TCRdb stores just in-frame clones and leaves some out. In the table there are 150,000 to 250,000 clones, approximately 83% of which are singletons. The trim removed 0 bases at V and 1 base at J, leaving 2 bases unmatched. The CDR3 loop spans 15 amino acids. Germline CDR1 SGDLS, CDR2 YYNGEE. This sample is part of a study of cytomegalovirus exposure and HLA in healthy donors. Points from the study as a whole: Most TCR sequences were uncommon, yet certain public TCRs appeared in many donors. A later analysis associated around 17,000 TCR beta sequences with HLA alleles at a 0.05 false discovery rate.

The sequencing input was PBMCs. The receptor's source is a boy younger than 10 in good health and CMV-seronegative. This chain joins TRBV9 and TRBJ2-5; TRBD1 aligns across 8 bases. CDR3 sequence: CASSVGGQVQETQYF. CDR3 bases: TGTGCCAGCAGCGTAGGGGGACAGGTCCAAGAGACCCAGTACTTC.